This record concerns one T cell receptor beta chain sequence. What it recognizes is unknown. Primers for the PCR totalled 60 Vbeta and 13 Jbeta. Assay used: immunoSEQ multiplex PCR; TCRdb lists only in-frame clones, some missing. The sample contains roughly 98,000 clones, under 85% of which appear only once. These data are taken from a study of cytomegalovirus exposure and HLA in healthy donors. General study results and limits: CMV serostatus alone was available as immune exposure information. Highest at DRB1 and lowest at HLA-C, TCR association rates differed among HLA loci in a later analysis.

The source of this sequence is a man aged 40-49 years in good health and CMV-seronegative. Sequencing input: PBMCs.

The CDR3 protein is CASSLTRSTQYF. In DNA form, the CDR3 reads TGTGCCAGCAGCTTAACGAGGAGTACGCAGTATTTT. This chain uses TRBV7-6 with TRBJ2-3; D ambiguous. Trimming removed 2 bases at V and 8 bases at J, with 8 bases between. Germline CDR1 reads SGHVS; CDR2 reads FNYEAQ. CDR3 length equals 12 residues.